This T cell receptor (beta chain) was recovered during a study of cytomegalovirus exposure and HLA in healthy donors. Study results and caveats: Generally TCR sequences proved uncommon, though certain public TCRs appeared in numerous donors. Within the data, a cluster of highly shared sequence variants was likely a sequencing artifact. Most CMV-associated TCR beta chains were later found to appear HLA-restricted. According to the study, roughly 180 TCR beta chains were cytomegalovirus-associated.

Comments on this clone: Its antigen is currently unknown.

The CDR3 is 15 residues long. CDR1 is WNHNN, CDR2 SYGVQD, per germline (reference sequence). Trimming left V 0 bases short and J 8 bases short, with 13 bases between. The PCR was carried out with 60 Vbeta primers and 13 Jbeta primers. Only in-frame clones appear in the TCRdb table, and some are missing; sequencing was by immunoSEQ multiplex PCR. The sample yields about 140,000 clones, 73% seen once. Sequenced input: PBMCs. This clonotype originated in a human donor in good health. The genes are TRBV10-1 and TRBJ1-4; the D gene is possibly TRBD1 (5 bases). The CDR3 protein is CASSESGPVWEKLFF. CDR3 nucleotide sequence: TGCGCCAGCAGTGAGTCGGGGCCTGTCTGGGAAAAACTGTTTTTT.